This TCR beta chain appears in the sequencing data of a study of shared clonotypes between healthy human individuals. The overall study: Three plates were used per donor for CD4 naive, three for CD4 memory, two for CD8 naive and one for CD8 memory.

The V segment lost 5 bases and the J segment 5 bases; nucleotides outside the gene matches: 6. CDR3 length equals 14 residues. Germline assignment: CDR1 SGHTA and CDR2 FQGTGA. CD4+ cells were split into CD45RA+ naive and CD45RA-negative memory subsets. The deep-level immunoSEQ assay was used. Template for every sorted-subset replicate PCR totaled about 0.2 ug DNA, approximately 30,000 T cell genomes. Assay used: immunoSEQ multiplex PCR; TCRdb lists only in-frame clones, some missing. The sample yields approximately 2.1 million clones, about 92% seen once. The origin of this receptor is a man aged 18 to 35 in good health. Some clones in this sample may be carry-over from other donors' samples. The chain combines TRBV7-3 with TRBJ2-3; TRBD1 aligns across 8 bases. The sample comprised naive CD4+ T cells from PBMCs. Described subset: CD45RA+ positively selected. CDR3 sequence (DNA): TGTGCCAGCAGCACCCGGGACAGGAAAGATACGCAGTATTTT. It codes for CASSTRDRKDTQYF. Based on the CDR3 plus reference TRBV7-3 and TRBJ2-3, the full variable domain is GAGVSQTPSNKVTEKGKYVELRCDPISGHTALYWYRQSLGQGPEFLIYFQGTGAADDSGLPNDRFFAVRPEGSVSTLKIQRTERGDSAVYLCASSTRDRKDTQYFGPGTRLTVL.